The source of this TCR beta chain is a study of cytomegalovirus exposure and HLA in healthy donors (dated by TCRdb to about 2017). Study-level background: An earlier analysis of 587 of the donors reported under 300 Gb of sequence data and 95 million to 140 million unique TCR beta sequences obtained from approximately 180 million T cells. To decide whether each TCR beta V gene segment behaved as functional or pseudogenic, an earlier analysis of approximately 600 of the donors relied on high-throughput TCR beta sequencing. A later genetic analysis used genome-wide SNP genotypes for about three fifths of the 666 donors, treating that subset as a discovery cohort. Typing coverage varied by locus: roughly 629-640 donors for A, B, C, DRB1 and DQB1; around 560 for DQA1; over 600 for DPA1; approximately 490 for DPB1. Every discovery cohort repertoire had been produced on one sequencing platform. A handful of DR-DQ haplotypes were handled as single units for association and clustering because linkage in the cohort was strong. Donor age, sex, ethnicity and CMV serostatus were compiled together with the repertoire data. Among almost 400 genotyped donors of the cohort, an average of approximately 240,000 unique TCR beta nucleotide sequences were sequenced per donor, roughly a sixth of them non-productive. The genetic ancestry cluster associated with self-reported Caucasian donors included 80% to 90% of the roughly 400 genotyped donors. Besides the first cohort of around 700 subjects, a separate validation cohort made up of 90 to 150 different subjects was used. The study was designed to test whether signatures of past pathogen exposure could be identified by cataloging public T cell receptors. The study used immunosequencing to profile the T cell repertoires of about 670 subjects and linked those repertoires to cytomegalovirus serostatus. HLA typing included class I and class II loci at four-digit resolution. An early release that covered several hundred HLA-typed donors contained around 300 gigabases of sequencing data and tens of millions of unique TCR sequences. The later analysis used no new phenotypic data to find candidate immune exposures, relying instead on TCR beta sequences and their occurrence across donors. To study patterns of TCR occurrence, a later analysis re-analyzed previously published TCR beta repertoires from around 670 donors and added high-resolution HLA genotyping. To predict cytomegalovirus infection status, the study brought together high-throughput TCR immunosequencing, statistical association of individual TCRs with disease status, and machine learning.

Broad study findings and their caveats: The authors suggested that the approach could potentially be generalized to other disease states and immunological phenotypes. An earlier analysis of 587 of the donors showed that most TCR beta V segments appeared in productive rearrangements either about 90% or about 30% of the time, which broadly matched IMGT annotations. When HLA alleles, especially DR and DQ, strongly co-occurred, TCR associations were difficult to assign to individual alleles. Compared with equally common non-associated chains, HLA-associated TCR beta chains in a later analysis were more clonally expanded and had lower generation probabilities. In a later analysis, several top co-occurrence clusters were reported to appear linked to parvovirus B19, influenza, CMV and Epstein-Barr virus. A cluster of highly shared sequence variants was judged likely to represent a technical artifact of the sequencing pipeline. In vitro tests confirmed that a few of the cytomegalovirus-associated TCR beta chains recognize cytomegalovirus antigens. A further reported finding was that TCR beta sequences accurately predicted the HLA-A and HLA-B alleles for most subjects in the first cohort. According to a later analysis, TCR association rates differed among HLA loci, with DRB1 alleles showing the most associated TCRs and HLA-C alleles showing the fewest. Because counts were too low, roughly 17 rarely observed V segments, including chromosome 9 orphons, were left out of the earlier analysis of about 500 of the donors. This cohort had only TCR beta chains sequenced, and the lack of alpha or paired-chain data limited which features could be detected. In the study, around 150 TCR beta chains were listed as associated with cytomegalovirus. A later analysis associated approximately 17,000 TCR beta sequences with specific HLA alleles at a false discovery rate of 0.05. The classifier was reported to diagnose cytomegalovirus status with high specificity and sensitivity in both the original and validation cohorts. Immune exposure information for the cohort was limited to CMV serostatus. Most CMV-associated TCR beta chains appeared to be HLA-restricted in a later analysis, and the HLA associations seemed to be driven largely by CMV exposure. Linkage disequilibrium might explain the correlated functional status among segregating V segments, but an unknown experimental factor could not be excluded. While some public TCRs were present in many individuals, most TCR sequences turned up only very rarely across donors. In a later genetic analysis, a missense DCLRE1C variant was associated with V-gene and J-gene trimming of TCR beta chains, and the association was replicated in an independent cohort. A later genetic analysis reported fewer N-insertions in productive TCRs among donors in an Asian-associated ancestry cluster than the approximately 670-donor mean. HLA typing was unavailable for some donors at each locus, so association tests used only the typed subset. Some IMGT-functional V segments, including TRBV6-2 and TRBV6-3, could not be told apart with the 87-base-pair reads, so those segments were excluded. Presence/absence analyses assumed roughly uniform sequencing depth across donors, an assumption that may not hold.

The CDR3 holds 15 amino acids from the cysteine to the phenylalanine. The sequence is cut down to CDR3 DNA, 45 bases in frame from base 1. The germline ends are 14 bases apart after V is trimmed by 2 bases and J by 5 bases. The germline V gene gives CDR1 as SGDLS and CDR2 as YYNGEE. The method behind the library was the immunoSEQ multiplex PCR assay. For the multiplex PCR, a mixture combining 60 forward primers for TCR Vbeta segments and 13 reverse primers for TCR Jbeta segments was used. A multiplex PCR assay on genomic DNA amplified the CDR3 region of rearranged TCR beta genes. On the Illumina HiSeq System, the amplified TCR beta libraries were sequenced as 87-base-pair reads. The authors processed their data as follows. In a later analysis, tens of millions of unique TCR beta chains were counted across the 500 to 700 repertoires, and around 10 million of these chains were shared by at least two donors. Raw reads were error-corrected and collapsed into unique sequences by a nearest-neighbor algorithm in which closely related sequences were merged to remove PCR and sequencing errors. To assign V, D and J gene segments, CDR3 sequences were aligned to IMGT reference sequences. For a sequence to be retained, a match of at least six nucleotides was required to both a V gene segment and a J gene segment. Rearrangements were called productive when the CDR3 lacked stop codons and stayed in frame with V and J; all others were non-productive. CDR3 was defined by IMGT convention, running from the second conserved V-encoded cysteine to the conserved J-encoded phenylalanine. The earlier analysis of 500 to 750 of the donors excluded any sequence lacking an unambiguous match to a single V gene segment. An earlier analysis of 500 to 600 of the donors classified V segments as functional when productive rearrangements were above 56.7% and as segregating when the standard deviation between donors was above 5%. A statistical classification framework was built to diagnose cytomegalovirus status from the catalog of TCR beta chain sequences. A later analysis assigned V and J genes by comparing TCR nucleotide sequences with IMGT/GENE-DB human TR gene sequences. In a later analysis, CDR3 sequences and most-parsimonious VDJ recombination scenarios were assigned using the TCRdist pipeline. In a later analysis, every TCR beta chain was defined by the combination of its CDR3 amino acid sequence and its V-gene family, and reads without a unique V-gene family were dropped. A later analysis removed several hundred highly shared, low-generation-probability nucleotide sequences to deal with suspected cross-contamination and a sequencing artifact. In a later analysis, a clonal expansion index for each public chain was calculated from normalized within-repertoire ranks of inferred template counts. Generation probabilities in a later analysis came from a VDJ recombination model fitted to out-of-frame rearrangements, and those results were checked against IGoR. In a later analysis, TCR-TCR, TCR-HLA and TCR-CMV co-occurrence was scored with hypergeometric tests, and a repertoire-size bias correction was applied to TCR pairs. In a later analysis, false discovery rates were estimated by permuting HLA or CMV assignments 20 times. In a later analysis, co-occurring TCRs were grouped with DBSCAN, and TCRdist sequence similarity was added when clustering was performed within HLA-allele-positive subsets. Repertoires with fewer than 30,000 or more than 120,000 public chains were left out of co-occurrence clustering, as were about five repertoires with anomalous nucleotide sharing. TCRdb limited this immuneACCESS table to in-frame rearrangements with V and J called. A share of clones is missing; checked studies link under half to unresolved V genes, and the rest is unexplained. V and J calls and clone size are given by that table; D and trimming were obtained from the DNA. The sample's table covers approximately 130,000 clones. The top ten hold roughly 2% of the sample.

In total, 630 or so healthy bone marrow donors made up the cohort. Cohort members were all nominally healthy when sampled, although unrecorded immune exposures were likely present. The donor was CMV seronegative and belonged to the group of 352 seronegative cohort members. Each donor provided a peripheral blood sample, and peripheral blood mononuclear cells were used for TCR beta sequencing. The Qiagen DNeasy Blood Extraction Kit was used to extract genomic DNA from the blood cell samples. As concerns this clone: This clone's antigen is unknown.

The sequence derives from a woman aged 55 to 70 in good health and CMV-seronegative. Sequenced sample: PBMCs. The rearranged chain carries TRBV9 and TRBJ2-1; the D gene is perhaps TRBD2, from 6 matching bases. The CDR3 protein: CASSVETRTHNEQFF. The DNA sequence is TGTGCCAGCAGCGTCGAGACTAGGACTCACAATGAGCAGTTCTTC. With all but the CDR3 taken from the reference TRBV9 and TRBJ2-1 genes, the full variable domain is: DSGVTQTPKHLITATGQRVTLRCSPRSGDLSVYWYQQSLDQGLQFLIQYYNGEERAKGNILERFSAQQFPDLHSELNLSSLELGDSALYFCASSVETRTHNEQFFGPGTRLTVL.